The T cell receptor (beta chain) under discussion was sequenced for a study of blood T cell repertoires in COVID-19. Authors' methods: The assay estimated nucleated cells by amplifying reference gene primers. TCRdb keeps only in-frame clones here, not all; method: immunoSEQ multiplex PCR. The V and J calls and clone size are taken from that table; D and trimming were inferred from the DNA. The table includes 260,000 or so clones, nearly 90% detected once. There are 12 residues in the CDR3. Germline-derived CDR1 and CDR2 are SEHNR and FQNEAQ (reference sequence). V dropped 4 bases and J dropped 5 bases, with 9 bases sitting between them.

Sequencing input: peripheral blood. The sequence was collected from a human donor in a cohort sampled during active COVID-19. The chain couples TRBV7-9 to TRBJ2-7, with D possibly TRBD2 on 5 matching bases. CDR3 sequence reads: CASSSGLDEQYF. CDR3 sequence (DNA): TGTGCCAGCAGCTCCGGACTTGACGAGCAGTACTTC.